This paragraph reports one T cell receptor beta chain. Its antigen is still unknown. These data originate in a study of beta chain features in type 1 diabetes. Sequencing targeted expressed TCRB transcripts, as all isolated RNA had been reverse transcribed. Sequenced by immunoSEQ multiplex PCR; TCRdb stores in-frame clones only, minus some. Counted here are around 430,000 clones, 30% occurring once; the ten biggest clones make up almost 0.065%. Whole-study findings and limits: In all four CD4+ subsets, TCRB CDR3 length was significantly, moderately reduced in type 1 diabetes.

Sorting based on CD45RO/CCR7/CD25/CD127/CD95/CD27 separated CD4+ naive, central memory, regulatory and stem cell-like memory cells. Germline V gene sequence: CDR1 SEHNR, CDR2 FQNEAQ (reference sequence). V was shortened by 5 bases and J by 8 bases, with 10 bases between the two germline ends. The CDR3 consists of 12 residues. This rearrangement joins TRBV7-9 to TRBJ2-1; no firm D call. The origin of this receptor is a man aged 18 to 30 in good health. The sample comprised naive CD4+ T cells from blood. Written as DNA, the CDR3 is TGTGCCAGCAGCCAACCCAGTGATGAGCAGTTCTTC. Its protein product is CASSQPSDEQFF.